The rows below give T cell receptor beta chains drawn from one sample of a study of blood T cell repertoires in COVID-19. The protocol was immunoSEQ multiplex PCR, while the TCRdb copy is restricted to in-frame clones and leaves out a portion. Altogether about 250,000 clones are present, roughly 86% being singletons, with the ten largest covering approximately 6%. The source material was peripheral blood. Source of these receptors: an elderly woman with COVID-19, enrolled during active disease. Each CDR3 is given with its conserved first and last residue. D genes are given only for firm matches. Only part of the rows carry a size: once, few, many, or a class if the clone is expanded.

d_gene: -
abundance: -
v_gene: TRBV2
j_gene: TRBJ1-5
CDR3nt: TGTGCCAGCAGTGAAGAATCCGGGGTCAATCAGCCCCAGCATTTT
CDR3aa: CASSEESGVNQPQHF

d_gene: -
abundance: few
v_gene: TRBV7-2
j_gene: TRBJ1-6
CDR3nt: TGTGCCAGCAGCTCCAGGGACACCAGGAGTGGCTCCTATAATTCACCCCTCCACTTT
CDR3aa: CASSSRDTRSGSYNSPLHF

d_gene: -
abundance: -
v_gene: TRBV2
j_gene: TRBJ1-1
CDR3nt: TGTGCCAGCAGTGTTCGGCAGGGGAACACTGAAGCTTTCTTT
CDR3aa: CASSVRQGNTEAFF

d_gene: -
abundance: -
v_gene: TRBV24-1
j_gene: TRBJ2-5
CDR3nt: TGTGCCACCAGTGATTCGAACCCAGGGGGGAAAGAGACCCAGTACTTC
CDR3aa: CATSDSNPGGKETQYF

d_gene: TRBD2
abundance: -
v_gene: TRBV6-6
j_gene: TRBJ2-7
CDR3nt: TGTGCCAGCAAAATAGCGGGGGGGAGTAACGAGCAGTACTTC
CDR3aa: CASKIAGGSNEQYF

d_gene: -
abundance: -
v_gene: TRBV24-1
j_gene: TRBJ2-5
CDR3nt: TGTGCCACCAGTGATTTTCAGGGGTTGAAGGAGACCCAGTACTTC
CDR3aa: CATSDFQGLKETQYF

d_gene: -
abundance: -
v_gene: TRBV19
j_gene: TRBJ1-5
CDR3nt: TGTGCCAGTAGTGGGCAGGGTGATCAGCCCCAGCATTTT
CDR3aa: CASSGQGDQPQHF

d_gene: -
abundance: -
v_gene: TRBV6-6
j_gene: TRBJ1-5
CDR3nt: TGTGCCAGCCTTCCAGGGTTTTACCAGCCCCAGCATTTT
CDR3aa: CASLPGFYQPQHF

d_gene: -
abundance: few
v_gene: TRBV3-1/TRBV3-2
j_gene: TRBJ2-1
CDR3nt: TGTGCCAGCAGCCCGGAGACCGGGTCCTACAATGAGCAGTTCTTC
CDR3aa: CASSPETGSYNEQFF

d_gene: TRBD2
abundance: -
v_gene: TRBV5-1
j_gene: TRBJ2-5
CDR3nt: TGCGCCAGCAGCTTGGCCCCTGCTAGCGGGGGGGCCGGTGAGACCCAGTACTTC
CDR3aa: CASSLAPASGGAGETQYF

d_gene: -
abundance: -
v_gene: TRBV3-1/TRBV3-2
j_gene: TRBJ2-4
CDR3nt: TGTGCCAGCAGCGCCTCTACAGGAAACATTCAGTACTTC
CDR3aa: CASSASTGNIQYF

d_gene: TRBD1
abundance: -
v_gene: TRBV28
j_gene: TRBJ1-2
CDR3nt: TGTGCCAGCGGACAGGGGAGCCCCTATGGCTACACCTTC
CDR3aa: CASGQGSPYGYTF

d_gene: -
abundance: -
v_gene: TRBV6-4
j_gene: TRBJ1-4
CDR3nt: TGTGCCAGCAGTGACAAGGCAGGGAAGGGAAAACTGTTTTTT
CDR3aa: CASSDKAGKGKLFF

d_gene: TRBD2
abundance: -
v_gene: TRBV2
j_gene: TRBJ2-2
CDR3nt: TGTGCCAGCCTAGCGGGGGCTGAGAACACCGGGGAGCTGTTTTTT
CDR3aa: CASLAGAENTGELFF

d_gene: -
abundance: -
v_gene: TRBV7-3
j_gene: TRBJ1-6
CDR3nt: TGTGCCAGCAGCTTAGTAGGAGGGGTTGGTTCACCCCTCCACTTT
CDR3aa: CASSLVGGVGSPLHF

d_gene: TRBD1
abundance: -
v_gene: TRBV18
j_gene: TRBJ1-5
CDR3nt: TGTGCCAGCTCACCACCCCAGGGGGTAGGTCAGCCCCAGCATTTT
CDR3aa: CASSPPQGVGQPQHF

d_gene: TRBD2
abundance: -
v_gene: TRBV6-5
j_gene: TRBJ2-3
CDR3nt: TGTGCCAGCAGTTACGGGACTAGTCACACAGATACGCAGTATTTT
CDR3aa: CASSYGTSHTDTQYF